A selection of T cell receptor beta chains follows, all from one sample in a study of T cell changes during pregnancy in multiple sclerosis. Measured with immunoSEQ multiplex PCR; TCRdb has only the in-frame clones, and not every one. The table lists about 46,000 clones, approximately 92% of them singletons, with about 8.8% in the top ten. The source material was CD8+ T cells from peripheral blood mononuclear cells, sampled after pregnancy. The origin of the receptors is a female donor with multiple sclerosis, enrolled in a pregnancy study. Each CDR3 is given with its conserved first and last residue. The order of the fields is D gene, V gene, J gene, clone size, CDR3 DNA, CDR3 protein. D genes are given only for firm matches. Clone size appears in some rows only: once, few, many, or a class for an expanded clone.

d_call: TRBD2
v_call: TRBV7-3
j_call: TRBJ2-1
clone_size: NA
cdr3_nt: TGTGCCAGCAGCTGGACTAGCGGGGGCAATGAGCAGTTCTTC
cdr3_aa: CASSWTSGGNEQFF

d_call: NA
v_call: TRBV10-1
j_call: TRBJ2-2
clone_size: NA
cdr3_nt: TGCGCCAGCAGTGAGCGAAGCGGACCGGTCGGGGAGCTGTTTTTT
cdr3_aa: CASSERSGPVGELFF

d_call: TRBD2
v_call: TRBV6-1
j_call: TRBJ2-1
clone_size: NA
cdr3_nt: TGTGCCAGCCGGGGCGGGGGGACCCCCTACAATGAGCAGTTCTTC
cdr3_aa: CASRGGGTPYNEQFF

d_call: NA
v_call: TRBV7-9
j_call: TRBJ2-1
clone_size: NA
cdr3_nt: TGTGCCAGCAGCTTGACATTGAGCTCCTACAATGAGCAGTTCTTC
cdr3_aa: CASSLTLSSYNEQFF

d_call: TRBD2
v_call: TRBV18
j_call: TRBJ2-1
clone_size: NA
cdr3_nt: TGTGCCAGCTCACCACTAGCGGGAGTCTACAATGAGCAGTTCTTC
cdr3_aa: CASSPLAGVYNEQFF

d_call: TRBD1
v_call: TRBV4-1
j_call: TRBJ1-4
clone_size: NA
cdr3_nt: TGCGCCAGCAGCCAAGGGACAGGGCCTGAAAAACTGTTTTTT
cdr3_aa: CASSQGTGPEKLFF

d_call: TRBD1
v_call: TRBV19
j_call: TRBJ2-7
clone_size: NA
cdr3_nt: TGTGCCAGTAGTTACGACAGGGATAGCTCCTACGAGCAGTACTTC
cdr3_aa: CASSYDRDSSYEQYF

d_call: NA
v_call: TRBV6-5
j_call: TRBJ2-1
clone_size: NA
cdr3_nt: TGTGCCAGCAGTCCCTGGGGGGGCCCCCGGAATGAGCAGTTCTTC
cdr3_aa: CASSPWGGPRNEQFF

d_call: TRBD1
v_call: TRBV30
j_call: TRBJ2-7
clone_size: NA
cdr3_nt: TGTGCCTGGAGTTCCATCGGACAGGGGCCCTTCTACGAGCAGTACTTC
cdr3_aa: CAWSSIGQGPFYEQYF

d_call: TRBD1
v_call: TRBV7-9
j_call: TRBJ2-7
clone_size: NA
cdr3_nt: TGTGCCAGCAGCCGAACGCAGGGGGACGAAGAGCAGTACTTC
cdr3_aa: CASSRTQGDEEQYF

d_call: TRBD1
v_call: TRBV7-9
j_call: TRBJ2-7
clone_size: NA
cdr3_nt: TGTGCCAGCAGCTCTCAGGGGACAGGGGATTACGAGCAGTACTTC
cdr3_aa: CASSSQGTGDYEQYF

d_call: TRBD1
v_call: TRBV7-2
j_call: TRBJ1-6
clone_size: once
cdr3_nt: TGTGCCAGCAGCCGAACCGGGACAGGGCTAGAGAATTCACCCCTCCACTTT
cdr3_aa: CASSRTGTGLENSPLHF

d_call: NA
v_call: TRBV7-8
j_call: TRBJ2-1
clone_size: NA
cdr3_nt: TGTGCCAGCACCAGAGAGCGGAGCTCCTACAATGAGCAGTTCTTC
cdr3_aa: CASTRERSSYNEQFF

d_call: NA
v_call: TRBV7-6
j_call: TRBJ2-3
clone_size: NA
cdr3_nt: TGTGCCAGCAGCTTAATCGTGCCAGGGGGGATCACAGATACGCAGTATTTT
cdr3_aa: CASSLIVPGGITDTQYF

d_call: TRBD2
v_call: TRBV4-2
j_call: TRBJ2-1
clone_size: medium-sized
cdr3_nt: TGTGCCAGCAGCCAAGAGGGCGGGGGGGAAATCAATGAGCAGTTCTTC
cdr3_aa: CASSQEGGGEINEQFF

d_call: NA
v_call: TRBV6-5
j_call: TRBJ1-3
clone_size: NA
cdr3_nt: TGTGCCAGCAGTTCCGACCCGGACTTAACCGGAAACACCATATATTTT
cdr3_aa: CASSSDPDLTGNTIYF

d_call: NA
v_call: TRBV30
j_call: TRBJ2-1
clone_size: NA
cdr3_nt: TGTGCCTGGAGTTACTCCGCTAGCAATGAGCAGTTCTTC
cdr3_aa: CAWSYSASNEQFF

d_call: NA
v_call: TRBV9
j_call: TRBJ1-4
clone_size: NA
cdr3_nt: TGTGCCAGCAGCGTAGAGGGGCAGAGGAATGAAAAACTGTTTTTT
cdr3_aa: CASSVEGQRNEKLFF

d_call: TRBD2
v_call: TRBV6-5
j_call: TRBJ2-5
clone_size: NA
cdr3_nt: TGTGCCAGCGGATCGGGACTAGCGGAGGAGACCCAGTACTTC
cdr3_aa: CASGSGLAEETQYF

d_call: NA
v_call: TRBV29-1
j_call: TRBJ2-7
clone_size: NA
cdr3_nt: TGCAGCGCACTCCCGGGGGACTCCTACGAGCAGTACTTC
cdr3_aa: CSALPGDSYEQYF

d_call: TRBD1
v_call: TRBV6-1
j_call: TRBJ1-2
clone_size: NA
cdr3_nt: TGTGCCAGCAACCGACAGGGGCAAGGCTACACCTTC
cdr3_aa: CASNRQGQGYTF

d_call: NA
v_call: TRBV14
j_call: TRBJ2-1
clone_size: NA
cdr3_nt: TGTGCCAGCAGCCAAGGGGCAGGGGAGCAGTTCTTC
cdr3_aa: CASSQGAGEQFF

d_call: NA
v_call: TRBV7-2
j_call: TRBJ2-2
clone_size: NA
cdr3_nt: TGTGCCAGCAGCTTAGCTCTATACGGGACCGGGGAGCTGTTTTTT
cdr3_aa: CASSLALYGTGELFF

d_call: TRBD2
v_call: TRBV11-3
j_call: TRBJ2-1
clone_size: NA
cdr3_nt: TGTGCCAGCAGCGCGCCGGGACTAGCGAATGAGCAGTTCTTC
cdr3_aa: CASSAPGLANEQFF

d_call: TRBD1
v_call: TRBV6-4
j_call: TRBJ2-3
clone_size: NA
cdr3_nt: TGTGCCAGCAGTGACTCCGGGACAGGGGGGGATACGCAGTATTTT
cdr3_aa: CASSDSGTGGDTQYF

d_call: NA
v_call: TRBV9
j_call: TRBJ1-6
clone_size: NA
cdr3_nt: TGTGCCAGCAGTCCGACCGGGAAGTATAATTCACCCCTCCACTTT
cdr3_aa: CASSPTGKYNSPLHF

d_call: TRBD1
v_call: TRBV19
j_call: TRBJ1-5
clone_size: NA
cdr3_nt: TGTGCCAGTAGTATAGGACAGGGGACGCAGCCCCAGCATTTT
cdr3_aa: CASSIGQGTQPQHF

d_call: NA
v_call: TRBV29-1
j_call: TRBJ2-5
clone_size: NA
cdr3_nt: TGCAGCGTTGAAAAGAGCGAGGTTGGGGAGACCCAGTACTTC
cdr3_aa: CSVEKSEVGETQYF

d_call: NA
v_call: TRBV7-3
j_call: TRBJ1-2
clone_size: NA
cdr3_nt: TGTGCCAGCAGCTTACAGTACAGCGGTGGCTACACCTTC
cdr3_aa: CASSLQYSGGYTF

d_call: TRBD1
v_call: TRBV7-9
j_call: TRBJ2-7
clone_size: NA
cdr3_nt: TGTGCCAGCAGCTTAGGGACAGGGGGCGCTTTGATGTTCCCAAACGAGCAGTACTTC
cdr3_aa: CASSLGTGGALMFPNEQYF

d_call: NA
v_call: TRBV5-4
j_call: TRBJ2-7
clone_size: NA
cdr3_nt: TGTGCCAGCAGCTTGGGTCAGGGGAAGAGCTACGAGCAGTACTTC
cdr3_aa: CASSLGQGKSYEQYF

d_call: TRBD1
v_call: TRBV7-2
j_call: TRBJ2-1
clone_size: NA
cdr3_nt: TGTGCCAGCAGCCAGGGGGCTTTCTCCTACAATGAGCAGTTCTTC
cdr3_aa: CASSQGAFSYNEQFF

d_call: NA
v_call: TRBV5-1
j_call: TRBJ1-2
clone_size: NA
cdr3_nt: TGCGCCAGCAGCTTTGAATCGGGTTGGCACTATGGCTACACCTTC
cdr3_aa: CASSFESGWHYGYTF

d_call: TRBD2
v_call: TRBV4-2
j_call: TRBJ2-5
clone_size: NA
cdr3_nt: TGTGCCAGCAGCCACACGACTAGCCCCGTGGAGACCCAGTACTTC
cdr3_aa: CASSHTTSPVETQYF

d_call: TRBD1
v_call: TRBV13
j_call: TRBJ2-7
clone_size: NA
cdr3_nt: TGTGCCAGCAGCTCCCGACAGGGGACCTACGAGCAGTACTTC
cdr3_aa: CASSSRQGTYEQYF

d_call: TRBD2
v_call: TRBV6-6
j_call: TRBJ2-7
clone_size: NA
cdr3_nt: TGTGCCAGCAGTCACGGACTAGCGGGAGCAGTCGAGCAGTACTTC
cdr3_aa: CASSHGLAGAVEQYF

d_call: NA
v_call: TRBV6-5
j_call: TRBJ1-3
clone_size: NA
cdr3_nt: TGTGCCAGTATCGATGGGCACACCATATATTTT
cdr3_aa: CASIDGHTIYF

d_call: NA
v_call: TRBV9
j_call: TRBJ2-1
clone_size: NA
cdr3_nt: TGTGCCAGCAGCGTCTGGGAGGTCAATGAGCAGTTCTTC
cdr3_aa: CASSVWEVNEQFF

d_call: NA
v_call: TRBV5-6
j_call: TRBJ1-4
clone_size: NA
cdr3_nt: TGTGCCAGCAGCTTGGCTCTGGGGGCGGCTAATGAAAAACTGTTTTTT
cdr3_aa: CASSLALGAANEKLFF

d_call: TRBD1
v_call: TRBV5-5
j_call: TRBJ1-2
clone_size: NA
cdr3_nt: TGTGCCAGCAGCTTGGGGACAGGGTCCCTGGGCTACACCTTC
cdr3_aa: CASSLGTGSLGYTF